One and the same sample provided the 10 T cell receptor beta chains below, sequenced in a study of cytomegalovirus exposure and HLA in healthy donors (dated by TCRdb to the late 2010s). The library relied on the immunoSEQ multiplex PCR assay. A mixture of 60 forward primers for TCR Vbeta segments and 13 reverse primers for TCR Jbeta segments was used in the multiplex PCR. What TCRdb holds here is the immuneACCESS table cut down to in-frame rearrangements. Part of the clones is not present; checked against another copy, under half of the missing clones reflect an unresolved V gene, and the others are unexplained. This sample lists 150,000 to 200,000 clones; roughly four fifths were detected once. Around 2% of the sample rests with the top ten. The sample consisted of PBMCs. The receptors originated from a man younger than 35 in good health and CMV-seronegative.

This chain connects TRBV6-5 to TRBJ2-5; 11 bases line up with TRBD2. This CDR3 has 16 residues. V shed 2 bases and J 4 bases; nucleotides not matched to a gene: 6. Looked up from germline, CDR1 is MNHEY and CDR2 is SVGAGI. CDR3 in amino acids: CASSYIAGGPRETQYF. Written as DNA, the CDR3 is TGTGCCAGCAGTTACATAGCGGGGGGGCCTCGAGAGACCCAGTACTTC.

The J gene is TRBJ2-5, the V gene TRBV5-1, with 7 bases that match TRBD2. Germline assignment: CDR1 SGHRS and CDR2 YFSETQ. The V and J ends lost 0 bases and 2 bases, in that order; junction bases with no gene match: 7. The CDR3 runs 16 residues. CDR3 amino acids: CASSLASSGTQETQYF. The CDR3 coding sequence is TGCGCCAGCAGCTTGGCGTCAAGCGGGACGCAAGAGACCCAGTACTTC.

V gene TRBV28 combines with J gene TRBJ1-1; no clear D gene. The germline V gene has CDR1 MDHEN and CDR2 SYDVKM. V was clipped by 2 bases and J by 1 base, with 5 bases between them. This CDR3 is built from 13 residues. CDR3 bases: TGTGCCAGCAGTTTAAACAGGAACACTGAAGCTTTCTTT. It is translated as CASSLNRNTEAFF.

This chain joins TRBV7-2 and TRBJ2-2, with TRBD1 matching 8 bases. The CDR3 runs to 14 residues. V was pared by 3 bases and J by 5 bases, with 2 bases of the junction left unmatched. Germline CDR1 is SGHTA and CDR2 is FQGNSA. Here the CDR3 reads CASSLTGVTGELFF. DNA for the CDR3: TGTGCCAGCAGCTTGACAGGGGTGACCGGGGAGCTGTTTTTT.

The chain recombines TRBV19 with TRBJ2-3; tentatively, D is TRBD2 (7 bases). Germline V gene sequence: CDR1 LNHDA, CDR2 SQIVND (reference sequence). The CDR3 sequence is 17 residues long. Trimming removed 4 bases from V and 0 bases from J, with 17 bases in between. This chain's CDR3 is CASSTPSGGVSTDTQYF. CDR3 in DNA: TGTGCCAGTAGTACCCCTTCGGGGGGCGTAAGCACAGATACGCAGTATTTT. The variable domain in full, completed from reference TRBV19 and TRBJ2-3, reads DGGITQSPKYLFRKEGQNVTLSCEQNLNHDAMYWYRQDPGQGLRLIYYSQIVNDFQKGDIAEGYSVSREKKESFPLTVTSAQKNPTAFYLCASSTPSGGVSTDTQYFGPGTRLTVL.

V is TRBV9 and J is TRBJ2-1; TRBD2 aligns across 15 bases. CDR3 size: 18 residues. Per the germline V gene, CDR1 is SGDLS and CDR2 is YYNGEE. Trimming at V came to 2 bases and at J to 5 bases, leaving 8 bases not matched to a gene. The CDR3 region is CASSVGLAGGGLHNEQFF. CDR3 nucleotide sequence: TGTGCCAGCAGCGTGGGACTAGCGGGAGGTGGTCTCCACAATGAGCAGTTCTTC. The whole variable domain, filled in from reference TRBV9 and TRBJ2-1, reads DSGVTQTPKHLITATGQRVTLRCSPRSGDLSVYWYQQSLDQGLQFLIQYYNGEERAKGNILERFSAQQFPDLHSELNLSSLELGDSALYFCASSVGLAGGGLHNEQFFGPGTRLTVL.

The chain combines TRBV6-1 with TRBJ2-2, with D perhaps matching TRBD2 (6 bases). This CDR3 spans 15 amino acids. Germline CDR1 reads MNHNS; CDR2 reads SASEGT. Trimming left V 5 bases short and J 6 bases short, with 16 bases between. CDR3 residues: CASSRGSPASGELFF. The CDR3, as DNA: TGTGCCAGCAGTCGGGGGTCCCCGGCCTCCGGGGAGCTGTTTTTT.

The chain uses TRBV15 and TRBJ2-5, with TRBD2 matching 11 bases. The CDR3 totals 14 residues. J gave up 4 bases and V 4 bases, and 2 bases lay outside the gene matches. Germline lookup yields CDR1 LNHNV and CDR2 YYDKDF (reference sequence). CDR3 region: CATSTGTSGETQYF. Here the CDR3 DNA reads TGTGCCACCAGCACCGGGACTAGCGGAGAGACCCAGTACTTC.

The rearrangement uses TRBV10-3 and TRBJ1-6, with a tentative D call TRBD1 (6 bases). Germline V gene data show CDR1 as ENHRY and CDR2 as SYGVKD. The V gene lost 6 bases and the J gene lost 6 bases, with 12 bases spanning the gap. This CDR3 region has 14 residues. The CDR3 sequence: CAISPDRINSPLHF. The CDR3 DNA reads as TGTGCCATCAGCCCCGACAGGATTAATTCACCCCTCCACTTT.

This chain joins TRBV4-1 and TRBJ2-5; D perhaps matches TRBD1 (6 bases). Germline values: CDR1 MGHRA, CDR2 YSYEKL. The CDR3 extends over 16 amino acids. Deletions cut 1 base from V and 5 bases from J, with 17 bases between. CDR3 residues: CASSQGLLGAPETQYF. CDR3 DNA sequence: TGCGCCAGCAGCCAAGGTCTCCTGGGGGCCCCCGAGACCCAGTACTTC.